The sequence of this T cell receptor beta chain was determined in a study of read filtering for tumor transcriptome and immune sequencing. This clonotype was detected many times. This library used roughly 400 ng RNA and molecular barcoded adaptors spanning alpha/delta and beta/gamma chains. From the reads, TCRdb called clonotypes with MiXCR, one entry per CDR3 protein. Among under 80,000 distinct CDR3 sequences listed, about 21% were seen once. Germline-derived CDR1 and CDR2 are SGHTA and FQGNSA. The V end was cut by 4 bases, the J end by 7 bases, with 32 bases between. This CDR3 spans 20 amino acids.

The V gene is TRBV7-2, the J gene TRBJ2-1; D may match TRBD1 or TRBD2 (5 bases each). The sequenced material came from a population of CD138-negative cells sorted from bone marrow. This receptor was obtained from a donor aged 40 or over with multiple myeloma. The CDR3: CASSWQTGTFPNRGRNEQFF. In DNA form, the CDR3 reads TGTGCCAGCAGCTGGCAAACAGGAACCTTCCCCAATAGAGGGAGAAATGAGCAGTTCTTC.